These 28 T cell receptor beta chains came from one sample sequenced in a study of shared clonotypes between healthy human individuals. Repertoires were generated with immunoSEQ multiplex PCR, while TCRdb's copy carries only in-frame clones and drops some. In the table there are roughly 1,500,000 clones, roughly 98% of which are singletons. Sequencing input: naive CD4+ T cells sorted from blood. Described subset: CD45RA+ positively selected. These TCRs come from a man aged 25 to 45 in good health.

J is TRBJ2-4 and V is TRBV5-1, with no clear D. The CDR3 totals 15 residues. V lost 4 bases, J lost 8 bases, and 19 bases lay in between. Per the germline V gene, CDR1 is SGHRS and CDR2 is YFSETQ. The CDR3 sequence is CASSRIDSPVDIQYF. The CDR3 nucleotides read TGCGCCAGCAGCAGAATAGATTCCCCCGTGGACATTCAGTACTTC.

The chain is built from TRBV2 and TRBJ2-1, with a weak D call TRBD2 (5 bases). This CDR3 spans 11 amino acids. Germline V gene sequence: CDR1 SNHLY, CDR2 FYNNEI. The V end lost 6 bases, the J end lost 8 bases, and 8 bases lay between the germline ends. CDR3 bases: TGTGCCAGCAGCGGACTCGATGAGCAGTTCTTC. Amino acid sequence: CASSGLDEQFF.

V and J are TRBV5-1 and TRBJ2-2, with 7 bases lining up with TRBD2. This CDR3 contains 14 residues. V lost 5 bases and J lost 5; bases outside the gene matches: 6. Germline CDR1 SGHRS, CDR2 YFSETQ. The CDR3 is CASSGGSLTGELFF. The CDR3 DNA is TGCGCCAGCAGTGGCGGGAGTTTGACCGGGGAGCTGTTTTTT.

V gene TRBV28 combines with J gene TRBJ1-5; 8 bases are a match to TRBD1. The junction had 10 bases not matched to a gene; V was cut back by 3 bases and J by 6 bases. Germline CDR1 reads MDHEN; CDR2 reads SYDVKM. This CDR3 has 16 amino acids. The CDR3 protein is CASSLAFTGGVQPQHF. CDR3 DNA sequence: TGTGCCAGCAGTTTGGCCTTCACAGGGGGAGTTCAGCCCCAGCATTTT. Using reference TRBV28 and TRBJ1-5 for the parts outside the CDR3, the full variable domain is DVKVTQSSRYLVKRTGEKVFLECVQDMDHENMFWYRQDPGLGLRLIYFSYDVKMKEKGDIPEGYSVSREKKERFSLILESASTNQTSMYLCASSLAFTGGVQPQHFGDGTRLSIL.

The chain uses TRBV19 and TRBJ2-2, with TRBD1 identical over 7 bases. Germline CDR1 LNHDA, CDR2 SQIVND (reference sequence). The CDR3 consists of 18 residues. The ends lost 2 bases at V and 4 bases at J; junction bases unmatched: 13. In DNA, the CDR3 is TGTGCCAGTAGTATACAAAGGGAGTCGGGACAGAGCACCGGGGAGCTGTTTTTT. Translated: CASSIQRESGQSTGELFF.

The CDR3 sequence: CASSLSGPGELFF. For the CDR3, the DNA is TGTGCCAGCAGCTTGTCGGGGCCCGGGGAGCTGTTTTTT. The chain joins TRBV7-9 to TRBJ2-2; TRBD1 or TRBD2 may be the D gene (5 bases each). With 3 bases removed from V and 6 bases from J, the gap between germline ends came to 8 bases. This CDR3 spans 13 amino acids. Germline CDR1 and CDR2: SEHNR and FQNEAQ (reference sequence).

This rearrangement joins TRBV5-1 to TRBJ1-1; TRBD1 matches 9 bases. The CDR3 sequence is 14 residues long. V lost 3 bases to trimming and J lost 4 bases; unmatched junction nucleotides: 4. Germline V gene data show CDR1 as SGHRS and CDR2 as YFSETQ. The CDR3 nucleotides read TGCGCCAGCAGCTGGGGGACAGGGTCCACTGAAGCTTTCTTT. Protein: CASSWGTGSTEAFF.

This chain links TRBV7-9 with TRBJ1-2, with TRBD1 identical over 9 bases. Germline CDR1 SEHNR, CDR2 FQNEAQ (reference sequence). V shed 5 bases, J shed 3 bases, and the junction held 10 bases outside the gene matches. CDR3 length equals 16 residues. The CDR3 DNA reads TGTGCCAGCAGCGAATACAGGGGGCCAGAAGACTATGGCTACACCTTC. Translated, it gives CASSEYRGPEDYGYTF.

The chain uses TRBV29-1 and TRBJ1-2, with 8 bases that match TRBD1. The CDR3 has 14 residues. V shed 1 base, J shed 7 bases, and the junction held 8 bases outside the gene matches. From germline, CDR1 is SQVTM and CDR2 ANQGSEA. CDR3 in amino acids: CSVEAAAGGTGYTF. The CDR3 DNA follows: TGCAGCGTTGAAGCTGCAGCAGGGGGCACTGGCTACACCTTC.

Only one count was recorded for this clone. The genes are TRBV18 and TRBJ1-1, with TRBD1 matching over 7 bases. There are 14 residues in the CDR3. CDR1 and CDR2 (germline): KGHSH, LQKENI. V lost 4 bases and J lost 4; bases outside the gene matches: 6. The CDR3 bases are TGTGCCAGCTCACAAGGACAGGCGGGCACTGAAGCTTTCTTT. Amino acids: CASSQGQAGTEAFF.

The sample holds one count of this clone. In DNA form, the CDR3 reads TGTGCCGGAGGGGGACTGGGAAAAAGTGAAGCTTTCTTT. The encoded protein is CAGGGLGKSEAFF. The chain joins TRBV7-9 to TRBJ1-1; tentatively, D is TRBD1 (6 bases). The V end lost 11 bases, the J end lost 7 bases, and 20 bases lay between the germline ends. The germline gives CDR1 SEHNR, CDR2 FQNEAQ (reference sequence). The CDR3 contains 13 residues.

V is TRBV5-1 and J is TRBJ2-2; D not certain. In germline, CDR1 is SGHRS, CDR2 YFSETQ. The V end lost 2 bases, the J end lost 4 bases, and 15 bases lay between the germline ends. The CDR3 totals 16 residues. CDR3 sequence (DNA): TGCGCCAGCAGCTTACCAACTATACAAAGCACCGGGGAGCTGTTTTTT. This codes for CASSLPTIQSTGELFF.

The V gene is TRBV7-9, the J gene TRBJ1-2; D gene uncertain. V gave up 5 bases and J gave up 5 bases, with 9 bases separating them. This CDR3 spans 12 amino acids. CDR1 is SEHNR, CDR2 FQNEAQ, per germline (reference sequence). The CDR3, as DNA: TGTGCCAGCAGCCCTATTCCTTATGGCTACACCTTC. Protein sequence: CASSPIPYGYTF.

The rearrangement links TRBV7-3 to TRBJ2-1; D is perhaps TRBD2 (6 bases). CDR3 length: 11 amino acids. Deletions cut 6 bases from V and 12 bases from J, with 12 bases between. Germline-derived CDR1 and CDR2 are SGHTA and FQGTGA. The chain's CDR3 is CASSSGSGQFF. The DNA for the CDR3 is TGTGCCAGCAGTAGCGGCTCGGGGCAGTTCTTC.

The chain joins TRBV7-8 to TRBJ1-1, with 7 nucleotides matching TRBD1. CDR1 SGHVS and CDR2 FQNEAQ come from the germline V gene. The CDR3 runs 16 residues. V shed 5 bases, J shed 2 bases, and the junction held 11 bases outside the gene matches. CDR3 nucleotide sequence: TGTGCCAGCAGCGACATCGGTAGACAGGGTAACACTGAAGCTTTCTTT. The encoded protein is CASSDIGRQGNTEAFF. Full variable domain (remainder filled in from reference TRBV7-8 and TRBJ1-1): GAGVSQSPRYKVAKRGQDVALRCDPISGHVSLFWYQQALGQGPEFLTYFQNEAQLDKSGLPSDRFFAERPEGSVSTLKIQRTQQEDSAVYLCASSDIGRQGNTEAFFGQGTRLTVV.

This clone was seen just once. The V and J genes are TRBV5-1 and TRBJ2-5; TRBD2 matches 11 bases. This CDR3 contains 21 residues. Losses at the gene ends were 0 bases for V and 6 bases for J; bases not matched to a gene: 22. Per the germline V gene, CDR1 is SGHRS and CDR2 is YFSETQ. The DNA for the CDR3 is TGCGCCAGCAGCTTGGTCGGTACCGCGGGAACGATAGCGGGAGGGTACCAGACCCAGTACTTC. Encoded protein: CASSLVGTAGTIAGGYQTQYF. Full variable domain (remainder filled in from reference TRBV5-1 and TRBJ2-5): KAGVTQTPRYLIKTRGQQVTLSCSPISGHRSVSWYQQTPGQGLQFLFEYFSETQRNKGNFPGRFSGRQFSNSRSEMNVSTLELGDSALYLCASSLVGTAGTIAGGYQTQYFGPGTRLLVL.

On this clone: Different DNA sequences within this sample yield the same CDR3. The chain joins TRBV7-9 to TRBJ2-5, with 13 positions matching TRBD2. This CDR3 is 14 amino acids long. Germline assignment: CDR1 SEHNR and CDR2 FQNEAQ (reference sequence). With 5 bases clipped from V and 5 bases from J, the junction kept 2 bases outside the gene matches. The DNA of the CDR3 is TGTGCCAGCAGCCAGGGACTAGCGGGGGAGACCCAGTACTTC. This sequence encodes CASSQGLAGETQYF. Full variable domain (remainder filled in from reference TRBV7-9 and TRBJ2-5): DTGVSQNPRHKITKRGQNVTFRCDPISEHNRLYWYRQTLGQGPEFLTYFQNEAQLEKSRLLSDRFSAERPKGSFSTLEIQRTEQGDSAMYLCASSQGLAGETQYFGPGTRLLVL.

The chain couples TRBV9 to TRBJ1-1, with D maybe TRBD1 (6 bases). Deletions cut 3 bases from V and 5 bases from J, with 14 bases between. Germline CDR1 is SGDLS and CDR2 is YYNGEE. The CDR3 is made up of 14 amino acids. CDR3 in amino acids: CASSAWEGGTEAFF. The DNA for the CDR3 is TGTGCCAGCAGCGCATGGGAGGGGGGAACTGAAGCTTTCTTT.

V usage is TRBV18 and J usage is TRBJ2-2; D remains unclear. The CDR3 sequence is 17 residues long. V was clipped by 4 bases and J by 0 bases, with 15 bases between them. Germline lookup yields CDR1 KGHSH and CDR2 LQKENI. This CDR3 reads CASSRLTGIPNTGELFF. CDR3 nucleotide sequence: TGTGCCAGCTCACGATTGACGGGCATACCGAACACCGGGGAGCTGTTTTTT.

The genes are TRBV15 and TRBJ1-1, with D possibly matching TRBD1 (6 bases). V was cut by 3 bases and J by 6 bases, with 11 bases left in between. Germline V gene sequence: CDR1 LNHNV, CDR2 YYDKDF (reference sequence). This CDR3 is 13 amino acids long. The CDR3: CATSRPGVPEAFF. CDR3 DNA: TGTGCCACCAGCAGGCCAGGGGTCCCTGAAGCTTTCTTT.

With regard to this clone: This sample also contains other DNA sequences that code for the same CDR3. V is TRBV18 and J is TRBJ1-3, with D possibly matching TRBD1 (5 bases). This CDR3 has 16 amino acids. Trimming cost V 2 bases and J 0 bases, with 11 bases left between them. The germline V gene has CDR1 KGHSH and CDR2 LQKENI. CDR3 sequence reads: CASSPSTGASGNTIYF. The CDR3 DNA is TGTGCCAGCTCACCAAGTACAGGTGCCTCTGGAAACACCATATATTTT.

The CDR3 spells CASSDVVQGRTEKLFF. The CDR3, as DNA: TGTGCCAGCAGCGACGTCGTTCAGGGGAGGACGGAAAAACTGTTTTTT. The V gene is TRBV14, the J gene TRBJ1-4; maybe TRBD1 (6 bases). This CDR3 is 16 amino acids long. Germline CDR1 and CDR2: SGHDN and FVKESK. V was clipped by 5 bases and J by 8 bases, with 21 bases between them.

As to this clone: Other DNA variants within this sample encode the same CDR3. This chain connects TRBV5-1 to TRBJ2-5; no reliable D call. The CDR3 totals 14 residues. Germline V CDR1 and CDR2: SGHRS, YFSETQ. The V end was cut by 0 bases, the J end by 1 base, with 7 bases between. The CDR3 loop is CASSLDRAQETQYF. The CDR3 DNA reads as TGCGCCAGCAGCTTGGACCGGGCCCAAGAGACCCAGTACTTC.

This chain links TRBV9 with TRBJ1-2; 8 bases match TRBD1. With V trimmed by 0 bases and J by 7 bases, 5 bases remained unmatched. The CDR3 totals 14 residues. Germline V lookup: CDR1 SGDLS, CDR2 YYNGEE. The CDR3 coding sequence is TGTGCCAGCAGCGTAGCTCAGGGGGCCGGTGGCTACACCTTC. Protein product: CASSVAQGAGGYTF. Drawing the rest from reference TRBV9 and TRBJ1-2, the complete variable domain is DSGVTQTPKHLITATGQRVTLRCSPRSGDLSVYWYQQSLDQGLQFLIQYYNGEERAKGNILERFSAQQFPDLHSELNLSSLELGDSALYFCASSVAQGAGGYTFGSGTRLTVV.

The rearrangement joins TRBV28 to TRBJ1-5, with D possibly being TRBD1 (5 bases). In germline, CDR1 is MDHEN, CDR2 SYDVKM. This CDR3 spans 14 amino acids. Trimming left V 4 bases short and J 7 bases short, with 14 bases between. The CDR3 DNA follows: TGTGCCAGCAGTTCCCCCGGGAGGGACCAGCCCCAGCATTTT. Translated, it gives CASSSPGRDQPQHF.

The gene calls are TRBV7-6 and TRBJ2-5; D gene uncertain. The CDR3 length is 18 residues. Germline V gene sequence: CDR1 SGHVS, CDR2 FNYEAQ. With 1 base removed from V and 5 bases from J, the gap between germline ends came to 23 bases. The CDR3 is CASSLDIMGQVVGETQYF. The CDR3 nucleotides are TGTGCCAGCAGCTTAGATATTATGGGTCAGGTGGTTGGGGAGACCCAGTACTTC. Full variable domain (remainder filled in from reference TRBV7-6 and TRBJ2-5): GAGVSQSPRYKVTKRGQDVALRCDPISGHVSLYWYRQALGQGPEFLTYFNYEAQQDKSGLPNDRFSAERPEGSISTLTIQRTEQRDSAMYRCASSLDIMGQVVGETQYFGPGTRLLVL.

J is TRBJ1-5 and V is TRBV10-3; D is ambiguous. Germline V gives CDR1 ENHRY, CDR2 SYGVKD. V lost 0 bases and J 6 bases, leaving 9 bases between the germline ends. The CDR3 contains 14 residues. CDR3 protein: CAISESFSGQPQHF. DNA of the CDR3: TGTGCCATCAGTGAGTCGTTTTCCGGTCAGCCCCAGCATTTT.

This chain joins TRBV5-1 and TRBJ2-1; 11 nucleotides match TRBD2. Germline CDR1 and CDR2: SGHRS and YFSETQ. This CDR3 contains 15 residues. V dropped 4 bases and J dropped 4; count of bases not matched to a gene: 4. CDR3 nucleotides: TGCGCCAGCAGCCTACTAGCGGGAGTTTACAATGAGCAGTTCTTC. This codes for CASSLLAGVYNEQFF.